Following are 30 T cell receptor beta chains from one sample sequenced in a study of cytomegalovirus exposure and HLA in healthy donors. TCRdb keeps only in-frame clones here, not all; method: immunoSEQ multiplex PCR. This sample has some 130,000 clones, with 94% found just once. Sequenced material: PBMCs. The receptors shown here come from a man younger than 30 in good health and CMV-seropositive.

This chain joins TRBV2 and TRBJ1-2; possible D gene TRBD1, 6 bases. The CDR3 is 12 amino acids. V was clipped by 9 bases and J by 6 bases, with 14 bases between them. The germline V gene has CDR1 SNHLY and CDR2 FYNNEI. CDR3 nucleotide sequence: TGTGCCAGTCGGGGGGCCGGTGATGGCTACACCTTC. Protein product: CASRGAGDGYTF.

This chain connects TRBV28 to TRBJ1-1; D gene unclear. V shed 5 bases and J shed 5 bases, with 12 bases lying between them. This CDR3 spans 13 amino acids. The germline V gene has CDR1 MDHEN and CDR2 SYDVKM. The CDR3 DNA reads as TGTGCCAGCAGTCTAGCCCGGAGGACTGAAGCTTTCTTT. Translating gives CASSLARRTEAFF.

This chain uses TRBV2 with TRBJ1-5; TRBD1 matches 10 bases. Germline trimming cut 5 bases from V and 7 bases from J; bases unmatched to any gene: 8. The CDR3 covers 15 residues. From germline, CDR1 is SNHLY and CDR2 FYNNEI. The CDR3 DNA reads TGTGCCAGCAGTCCCGGGACAGGGGTTTGGCAGCCCCAGCATTTT. It yields the protein CASSPGTGVWQPQHF. Full variable domain (remainder filled in from reference TRBV2 and TRBJ1-5): EPEVTQTPSHQVTQMGQEVILRCVPISNHLYFYWYRQILGQKVEFLVSFYNNEISEKSEIFDDQFSVERPDGSNFTLKIRSTKLEDSAMYFCASSPGTGVWQPQHFGDGTRLSIL.

The chain is built from TRBV4-1 and TRBJ2-3; 7 bases are shared with TRBD2. Trimming cost V 0 bases and J 7 bases; bases outside gene matches: 7. The CDR3 has 15 residues. In germline, CDR1 is MGHRA, CDR2 YSYEKL. The CDR3 DNA reads TGCGCCAGCAGCCAAGACGCGCCTAGCGGAAATACGCAGTATTTT. Amino acid sequence: CASSQDAPSGNTQYF.

This chain links TRBV28 with TRBJ2-7; 11 nucleotides line up with TRBD1. The trim removed 6 bases at V and 3 bases at J, leaving 7 bases unmatched. The CDR3 runs to 15 residues. Germline V lookup: CDR1 MDHEN, CDR2 SYDVKM. Written as DNA, the CDR3 is TGTGCCAGCAGGGCCTTGGGGACAGGGGGCTACGAGCAGTACTTC. This gives the protein CASRALGTGGYEQYF. The entire variable domain, with the rest obtained from reference TRBV28 and TRBJ2-7, is as follows: DVKVTQSSRYLVKRTGEKVFLECVQDMDHENMFWYRQDPGLGLRLIYFSYDVKMKEKGDIPEGYSVSREKKERFSLILESASTNQTSMYLCASRALGTGGYEQYFGPGTRLTVT.

About this clone: Other DNA sequences in this sample translate to the same CDR3. This chain connects TRBV7-9 to TRBJ2-7, with D possibly being TRBD2 (7 bases). From germline, CDR1 is SEHNR and CDR2 FQNEAQ (reference sequence). This CDR3 spans 12 amino acids. Between the trimmed V and J ends, which lost 5 bases and 4 bases, there was a span of 9 bases. CDR3 protein: CASSKGGYEQYF. DNA for the CDR3: TGTGCCAGCAGCAAGGGGGGGTACGAGCAGTACTTC.

The V call is TRBV5-4, the J call TRBJ2-7; TRBD1 matches at 7 bases. The trim removed 3 bases at V and 6 bases at J, leaving 9 bases unmatched. The V gene's germline CDR1 is SGHNT and CDR2 YYREEE (reference sequence). This CDR3 is 14 amino acids long. The CDR3 sequence is CASSSPGPGGEQYF. CDR3 in DNA: TGTGCCAGCAGCTCTCCGGGCCCAGGGGGCGAGCAGTACTTC.

The V call is TRBV5-1, the J call TRBJ2-7; 12 nucleotides match TRBD2. CDR1 SGHRS and CDR2 YFSETQ come from the germline V gene. Losses at the gene ends were 2 bases for V and 3 bases for J; bases not matched to a gene: 6. This CDR3 region has 16 residues. The CDR3: CASSFRTSGNDYEQYF. The DNA for the CDR3 is TGCGCCAGCAGCTTTAGGACTAGCGGGAATGACTACGAGCAGTACTTC.

The rearrangement joins TRBV6-5 to TRBJ2-3; D might be TRBD1 (5 bases). V was cut by 10 bases and J by 4 bases, with 15 bases left in between. The CDR3 sequence is 13 residues long. Per the germline V gene, CDR1 is MNHEY and CDR2 is SVGAGI. CDR3 sequence reads: CATKGLGSDTQYF. For the CDR3, the DNA is TGTGCCACTAAGGGGCTAGGCTCAGATACGCAGTATTTT.

The chain carries TRBV30 and TRBJ1-2; D gene uncertain. CDR3 size: 11 residues. Trimming removed 4 bases at V and 8 bases at J, with 11 bases between. Looked up from germline, CDR1 is GTSNPN and CDR2 is SVGIG (reference sequence). The CDR3 DNA sequence: TGTGCCTGGACGGAGGGTTTGGGCTACACCTTC. Protein sequence: CAWTEGLGYTF.

The V call is TRBV14, the J call TRBJ2-1, with 12 nucleotides matching TRBD2. From germline, CDR1 is SGHDN and CDR2 FVKESK. V was clipped by 5 bases and J by 4 bases; unmatched bases: 3. There are 15 residues in the CDR3. The CDR3 reads CASSEGLAGYNEQFF. The CDR3 DNA reads as TGTGCCAGCAGCGAGGGACTAGCGGGTTACAATGAGCAGTTCTTC.

CDR3 nucleotides: TGTGCCAGCAGCTGGAACGCAGGGATTTCTAATGAAAAACTGTTTTTT. Its protein product is CASSWNAGISNEKLFF. This chain uses TRBV5-5 with TRBJ1-4; possibly TRBD1 for D (5 bases). V shed 3 bases and J shed 3 bases, with 15 bases lying between them. Germline-derived CDR1 and CDR2 are SGHKS and YYEKEE (reference sequence). The CDR3 runs 16 residues.

The chain recombines TRBV5-1 with TRBJ2-2; 10 bases match TRBD2. CDR1 and CDR2 (germline): SGHRS, YFSETQ. J lost 3 bases, V lost 2 bases, and 1 base had no gene match. This CDR3 has 15 amino acids. CDR3 region: CASSFSGRDTGELFF. The CDR3 nucleotides read TGCGCCAGCAGCTTCAGCGGGAGGGACACCGGGGAGCTGTTTTTT.

V usage is TRBV19 and J usage is TRBJ2-5; 8 bases fit TRBD1. J gave up 1 base and V 1 base, and 5 bases lay outside the gene matches. This CDR3 contains 16 residues. From germline, CDR1 is LNHDA and CDR2 SQIVND (reference sequence). CDR3 in amino acids: CASSIGGDRLQETQYF. CDR3 DNA sequence: TGTGCCAGTAGTATAGGAGGGGACAGGCTCCAAGAGACCCAGTACTTC.

This chain links TRBV28 with TRBJ1-5; 9 nucleotides align to TRBD1. The CDR3 runs 14 residues. V was pared by 6 bases and J by 4 bases, with 4 bases of the junction left unmatched. The germline gives CDR1 MDHEN, CDR2 SYDVKM. The CDR3 bases are TGTGCCAGCAGCACAGGGGGCGGTAATCAGCCCCAGCATTTT. Encoded protein: CASSTGGGNQPQHF.

The V and J genes are TRBV7-9 and TRBJ1-1; no clear D gene. The V end was cut by 2 bases, the J end by 3 bases, with 4 bases between. CDR1 SEHNR and CDR2 FQNEAQ come from the germline V gene (reference sequence). The CDR3 runs 12 residues. CDR3 nucleotide sequence: TGTGCCAGCAGCTTAACATACACTGAAGCTTTCTTT. It translates to CASSLTYTEAFF. The full variable domain, with the rest looked up from reference TRBV7-9 and TRBJ1-1, is DTGVSQNPRHKITKRGQNVTFRCDPISEHNRLYWYRQTLGQGPEFLTYFQNEAQLEKSRLLSDRFSAERPKGSFSTLEIQRTEQGDSAMYLCASSLTYTEAFFGQGTRLTVV.

The chain combines TRBV27 with TRBJ2-2; D unresolved. Trimming removed 5 bases at V and 6 bases at J, with 7 bases between. In germline, CDR1 is MNHEY, CDR2 SMNVEV (reference sequence). The CDR3 runs 12 residues. CDR3 sequence (DNA): TGTGCCAGCAGTCCAGGTTCCGGGGAGCTGTTTTTT. Its protein product is CASSPGSGELFF.

The chain links TRBV7-9 to TRBJ2-1; TRBD2 might be the D (5 bases). Germline CDR1 and CDR2: SEHNR and FQNEAQ (reference sequence). The V end was cut by 2 bases, the J end by 1 base, with 12 bases between. The CDR3 consists of 16 residues. The CDR3 is CASSLSRRVSYNEQFF. The DNA of the CDR3 is TGTGCCAGCAGCTTAAGTCGGCGGGTATCCTACAATGAGCAGTTCTTC.

This rearrangement joins TRBV5-4 to TRBJ2-2; 8 bases match TRBD2. The junction had 10 bases not matched to a gene; V was cut back by 3 bases and J by 3 bases. Germline CDR1 and CDR2: SGHNT and YYREEE (reference sequence). This CDR3 has 17 amino acids. The CDR3 DNA follows: TGTGCCAGCAGCTCAACTAGCGGCGGACCTTACACCGGGGAGCTGTTTTTT. Protein product: CASSSTSGGPYTGELFF.

The chain uses TRBV11-2 and TRBJ1-2, with D possibly being TRBD1 (5 bases). V was trimmed by 1 base and J by 2 bases, leaving 14 bases between them. The CDR3 runs 16 residues. The germline gives CDR1 SGHAT, CDR2 FQNNGV. The CDR3 coding sequence is TGTGCCAGCAGCTTAGCCCATACAGGAATAAACTATGGCTACACCTTC. It yields the protein CASSLAHTGINYGYTF.

The chain couples TRBV14 to TRBJ2-3; 7 nucleotides agree with TRBD1. The CDR3 covers 15 residues. With 2 bases clipped from V and 0 bases from J, the junction kept 2 bases outside the gene matches. CDR1 and CDR2 from the germline V gene are SGHDN and FVKESK. CDR3 nucleotide sequence: TGTGCCAGCAGCCAACAGACAGGGAGCACAGATACGCAGTATTTT. Its protein product is CASSQQTGSTDTQYF.

The V call is TRBV27, the J call TRBJ1-3; D uncertain. The CDR3 is 14 amino acids. CDR1 and CDR2 (germline): MNHEY, SMNVEV (reference sequence). The V end lost 8 bases, the J end lost 0 bases, and 11 bases lay between the germline ends. CDR3 sequence reads: CASRLNRSGNTIYF. CDR3 nucleotide sequence: TGTGCCAGCCGACTCAACCGCTCTGGAAACACCATATATTTT.

V and J are TRBV7-6 and TRBJ2-7; TRBD2 aligns across 7 bases. The trim removed 1 base at V and 7 bases at J, leaving 10 bases unmatched. This CDR3 contains 15 residues. Germline V gene data show CDR1 as SGHVS and CDR2 as FNYEAQ. The CDR3 sequence is CASSLDASFGGEQYF. The CDR3 nucleotides read TGTGCCAGCAGCTTAGATGCTAGCTTCGGGGGGGAGCAGTACTTC.

This chain uses TRBV27 with TRBJ2-1; 11 nucleotides match TRBD2. J gave up 4 bases and V 6 bases, and 5 bases lay outside the gene matches. This CDR3 is built from 15 residues. Germline loops: CDR1 MNHEY, CDR2 SMNVEV (reference sequence). The CDR3 DNA follows: TGTGCCAGCAGGTCCCTAGCGGGGGGATACAATGAGCAGTTCTTC. This sequence encodes CASRSLAGGYNEQFF.

This clone appeared once. V is TRBV28 and J is TRBJ2-7; 10 positions agree with TRBD2. After removal of 2 bases from V and 0 bases from J, the junction contained 7 bases not matched to a gene. The CDR3 extends over 17 amino acids. The germline V gene encodes CDR1 MDHEN and CDR2 SYDVKM. CDR3 nucleotides: TGTGCCAGCAGTTTACCTCCACTAGCGGGAAGCTCCTACGAGCAGTACTTC. Its translation is CASSLPPLAGSSYEQYF. The full variable domain, completed using reference TRBV28 and TRBJ2-7, is DVKVTQSSRYLVKRTGEKVFLECVQDMDHENMFWYRQDPGLGLRLIYFSYDVKMKEKGDIPEGYSVSREKKERFSLILESASTNQTSMYLCASSLPPLAGSSYEQYFGPGTRLTVT.

This clone was seen once. V and J are TRBV2 and TRBJ2-3; D is perhaps TRBD2 (5 bases). Germline V gene sequence: CDR1 SNHLY, CDR2 FYNNEI. The CDR3 loop spans 13 amino acids. The V end was cut by 1 base, the J end by 3 bases, with 5 bases between. CDR3 residues: CASSEGETDTQYF. The CDR3 DNA reads as TGTGCCAGCAGTGAAGGGGAGACAGATACGCAGTATTTT.

The chain carries TRBV5-1 and TRBJ1-2; 12 nucleotides align to TRBD1. Germline loops: CDR1 SGHRS, CDR2 YFSETQ. The CDR3 extends over 17 amino acids. J was trimmed by 4 bases and V by 4 bases; bases with no gene match: 11. The CDR3 protein is CASSPGQGAIFLYGYTF. The CDR3 DNA is TGCGCCAGCAGCCCGGGACAGGGGGCCATCTTCCTCTATGGCTACACCTTC. Full variable domain (remainder filled in from reference TRBV5-1 and TRBJ1-2): KAGVTQTPRYLIKTRGQQVTLSCSPISGHRSVSWYQQTPGQGLQFLFEYFSETQRNKGNFPGRFSGRQFSNSRSEMNVSTLELGDSALYLCASSPGQGAIFLYGYTFGSGTRLTVV.

V is TRBV30 and J is TRBJ2-1; 9 bases are shared with TRBD1. Unmatched junction bases numbered 11, after V lost 5 bases and J lost 6 bases. Germline lookup yields CDR1 GTSNPN and CDR2 SVGIG (reference sequence). CDR3 length equals 15 residues. This chain's CDR3 is CAWGAGTGIPNEQFF. CDR3 in DNA: TGTGCCTGGGGGGCCGGGACAGGGATCCCCAATGAGCAGTTCTTC.

CDR3 amino acids: CASSRLQGGRNSNQPQHF. The CDR3 nucleotides read TGTGCCAGCTCCAGGCTACAGGGGGGGAGAAATAGCAATCAGCCCCAGCATTTT. The chain carries TRBV27 and TRBJ1-5; 8 bases are a match to TRBD1. V lost 8 bases, J lost 0 bases, and 15 bases stayed unmatched. The length of the CDR3 is 18 residues. Per germline, CDR1 MNHEY and CDR2 SMNVEV (reference sequence).

The table lists this clone with a count of one. Distinct nucleotide sequences in the sample also encode this CDR3. The gene calls are TRBV5-1 and TRBJ2-3; 7 bases fit TRBD2. Germline lookup yields CDR1 SGHRS and CDR2 YFSETQ. The V segment lost 4 bases and the J segment 3 bases; nucleotides outside the gene matches: 5. The CDR3 has 14 residues. The CDR3 spells CASSLGGSTDTQYF. DNA of the CDR3: TGCGCCAGCAGCCTGGGAGGGAGTACAGATACGCAGTATTTT.